A selection of T cell receptor beta chains follows, all from one sample in a study of cytomegalovirus exposure and HLA in healthy donors. Profiling relied on immunoSEQ multiplex PCR, and the TCRdb table lists in-frame clones only, not all of them. Counted here are about 190,000 clones, 79% occurring once; the ten biggest clones make up less than 2%. The sample comprised PBMCs. Receptors were obtained from a woman between 18 and 30 years old in good health and CMV-seronegative. CDR3s include the opening cysteine and the closing phenylalanine or tryptophan. D genes are given only for firm matches. Rows give clone size only sometimes, using once, few, many, or a class for an expanded clone.

J gene	D gene	clone size	V gene	CDR3 protein	CDR3 DNA
TRBJ1-2	.	.	TRBV6-1	CASSEAGWRDYGYTF	TGTGCCAGCAGTGAAGCGGGGTGGCGGGACTATGGCTACACCTTC
TRBJ2-7	TRBD1	.	TRBV7-2	CASSVDRVHYEQYF	TGTGCCAGCAGCGTGGACAGGGTTCATTACGAGCAGTACTTC
TRBJ2-2	.	.	TRBV9	CASSVGPGGRSVGELFF	TGTGCCAGCAGCGTAGGGCCCGGGGGGCGGTCCGTGGGGGAGCTGTTTTTT
TRBJ2-7	TRBD2	.	TRBV10-2	CASSESGGGPYEQYF	TGCGCCAGCAGTGAGTCTGGCGGGGGGCCCTACGAGCAGTACTTC
TRBJ1-5	.	.	TRBV19	CASTDRGGQPQHF	TGTGCCAGTACGGATCGGGGAGGTCAGCCCCAGCATTTT
TRBJ2-1	.	once	TRBV4-2	CASSHDSDSYNEQFF	TGTGCCAGCAGCCACGATAGCGACTCCTACAATGAGCAGTTCTTC
TRBJ1-1	.	.	TRBV5-6	CASSLGRTMNTEAFF	TGTGCCAGCAGCTTGGGTAGGACAATGAACACTGAAGCTTTCTTT
TRBJ1-4	.	.	TRBV15	CATSRGVKPGTTNEKLFF	TGTGCCACCAGCAGAGGTGTTAAGCCAGGGACAACTAATGAAAAACTGTTTTTT
TRBJ2-1	.	.	TRBV5-4	CASSWGRANEQFF	TGTGCCAGCAGCTGGGGCAGGGCCAATGAGCAGTTCTTC
TRBJ2-7	.	.	TRBV7-9	CASSFSPYEQYF	TGTGCCAGCAGCTTTTCTCCCTACGAGCAGTACTTC